These T cell receptor beta chains were read from a single sample in a study of regulatory T cells in long-lasting Graves disease. TCRdb redid the calling of the multiplex PCR reads with MiXCR, one entry per CDR3 protein. The table lists a few hundred thousand distinct CDR3 sequences, around 15% of them singletons. The sample also formed part of further work on T cells in Graves' hyperthyroidism and ophthalmopathy.

Sample: peripheral blood mononuclear cells (PBMCs), taken at new diagnosis, from a patient treated with antithyroid drugs. Receptors originate from a man aged 35-49 years with Graves disease. CDR3s include the opening cysteine and the closing phenylalanine or tryptophan. D genes are given only for firm matches. Clone size is not always given. Where it is, it says once, few, many or a class for expanded clones.

J gene: TRBJ2-1; D gene: TRBD2; V gene: TRBV2; clone size: many; CDR3 length: 17; CDR3 DNA: TGTGCCAGCAGTGAAGGCTTTGTAGCGGGGGGGAACAATGAGCAGTTCTTC; CDR3 protein: CASSEGFVAGGNNEQFF
J gene: TRBJ2-3; D gene: -; V gene: TRBV28; clone size: -; CDR3 length: 12; CDR3 DNA: TGTGCCAGCAGTTTTGGTTCAGATACGCAGTATTTT; CDR3 protein: CASSFGSDTQYF
J gene: TRBJ2-3; D gene: -; V gene: TRBV5-1; clone size: many; CDR3 length: 14; CDR3 DNA: TGCGCCAGCAGCTTGGATCCGGGGCGGGATACGCAGTATTTT; CDR3 protein: CASSLDPGRDTQYF
J gene: TRBJ2-3; D gene: TRBD1; V gene: TRBV3-1; clone size: -; CDR3 length: 17; CDR3 DNA: TGTGCCAGCAGTGACAAGGACAGGGGGCTAGTAACGGATACGCAGTATTTT; CDR3 protein: CASSDKDRGLVTDTQYF
J gene: TRBJ2-5; D gene: -; V gene: TRBV2; clone size: many; CDR3 length: 12; CDR3 DNA: TGTGCCAGCAGTCGAGATCAAGGGACCCAGTACTTC; CDR3 protein: CASSRDQGTQYF
J gene: TRBJ1-5; D gene: -; V gene: TRBV2; clone size: many; CDR3 length: 17; CDR3 DNA: TGTGCCAGCAAGGCGACAGCATCGACGTTTAGCAATCAGCCCCAGCATTTT; CDR3 protein: CASKATASTFSNQPQHF
J gene: TRBJ2-3; D gene: -; V gene: TRBV25-1; clone size: many; CDR3 length: 14; CDR3 DNA: TGTGCCAGCAGGCGGACAGAGAGCACAGATACGCAGTATTTT; CDR3 protein: CASRRTESTDTQYF
J gene: TRBJ1-1; D gene: -; V gene: TRBV19; clone size: few; CDR3 length: 14; CDR3 DNA: TGTGCCAGTAGCTACCAGGGGCGCGGAACTGAAGCTTTCTTT; CDR3 protein: CASSYQGRGTEAFF
J gene: TRBJ2-1; D gene: TRBD1; V gene: TRBV7-2; clone size: -; CDR3 length: 12; CDR3 DNA: TGTGCCAGCAGCCAGTACAGGGGGGCGGGGTTCTTC; CDR3 protein: CASSQYRGAGFF
J gene: TRBJ2-1; D gene: -; V gene: TRBV11-2; clone size: few; CDR3 length: 13; CDR3 DNA: TGTGCCAGCAGCTCCCTTTTAAAACATGAGCAGTTCTTC; CDR3 protein: CASSSLLKHEQFF
J gene: TRBJ1-1; D gene: -; V gene: TRBV27; clone size: few; CDR3 length: 15; CDR3 DNA: TGTGCCAGCAGTTTTCCCCAGGGCGGGAACACTGAAGCTTTCTTT; CDR3 protein: CASSFPQGGNTEAFF
J gene: TRBJ1-2; D gene: -; V gene: TRBV9; clone size: -; CDR3 length: 13; CDR3 DNA: TGTGCCAGCAGTGCCAGGGTGGGCTATGGCTACACCTTC; CDR3 protein: CASSARVGYGYTF
J gene: TRBJ2-1; D gene: TRBD2; V gene: TRBV20-1; clone size: -; CDR3 length: 14; CDR3 DNA: TGCAGTGCAACCGGGACTAGCGGGAAGCTGAAGCAGTTCTTC; CDR3 protein: CSATGTSGKLKQFF
J gene: TRBJ1-4; D gene: -; V gene: TRBV29-1; clone size: few; CDR3 length: 12; CDR3 DNA: TGCGGCGTTGAGAGAGGGGGTGAAAAACTGTTTTTT; CDR3 protein: CGVERGGEKLFF
J gene: TRBJ1-5; D gene: TRBD1; V gene: TRBV24-1; clone size: many; CDR3 length: 14; CDR3 DNA: TGTGCCACCAGGGGACAGGGGGCCGATCAGCCCCAGCATTTT; CDR3 protein: CATRGQGADQPQHF
J gene: TRBJ2-3; D gene: TRBD2; V gene: TRBV11-2; clone size: -; CDR3 length: 17; CDR3 DNA: TGTGCCAGCAGCGAGGAAAGCGGGGGGCCTAGCACAGATACGCAGTATTTT; CDR3 protein: CASSEESGGPSTDTQYF
J gene: TRBJ2-3; D gene: TRBD2; V gene: TRBV27; clone size: many; CDR3 length: 15; CDR3 DNA: TGTGCCAGCAGTGAGGGACTAGCGGATGCAGATACGCAGTATTTT; CDR3 protein: CASSEGLADADTQYF
J gene: TRBJ1-2; D gene: TRBD1; V gene: TRBV28; clone size: few; CDR3 length: 16; CDR3 DNA: TGTGCCAGCAGTACCCCCGGGGGACAGGGGCCCTATGGCTACACCTTC; CDR3 protein: CASSTPGGQGPYGYTF
J gene: TRBJ2-1; D gene: -; V gene: TRBV20-1; clone size: few; CDR3 length: 14; CDR3 DNA: TGCAGTGCTCAGGCTAGCGATAGGGACGATGAGCAGTTCTTC; CDR3 protein: CSAQASDRDDEQFF
J gene: TRBJ2-7; D gene: -; V gene: TRBV6-9; clone size: many; CDR3 length: 13; CDR3 DNA: TGTGCCAGCAGTTACGCAGGTACCTACGAGCAGTACTTC; CDR3 protein: CASSYAGTYEQYF
J gene: TRBJ2-1; D gene: -; V gene: TRBV6-2/TRBV6-3; clone size: many; CDR3 length: 13; CDR3 DNA: TGTGCCAGCAGTTACTCGGCCCGCAATGAGCAGTTCTTC; CDR3 protein: CASSYSARNEQFF
J gene: TRBJ2-5; D gene: -; V gene: TRBV7-2; clone size: -; CDR3 length: 13; CDR3 DNA: TGTGCCAGCAGCTTTACAGGGTGGGAGACCCAGTACTTC; CDR3 protein: CASSFTGWETQYF
J gene: TRBJ2-3; D gene: TRBD1; V gene: TRBV28; clone size: many; CDR3 length: 17; CDR3 DNA: TGTGCCAGCAGTTCCCTACCGGCGACAGGGGGCAGAGATACGCAGTATTTT; CDR3 protein: CASSSLPATGGRDTQYF
J gene: TRBJ2-7; D gene: -; V gene: TRBV28; clone size: many; CDR3 length: 14; CDR3 DNA: TGTGCCAGCAGTTTGGGGACGGACGTGGGCGAGCAGTACTTC; CDR3 protein: CASSLGTDVGEQYF
J gene: TRBJ1-2; D gene: -; V gene: TRBV5-6; clone size: few; CDR3 length: 16; CDR3 DNA: TGTGCCAGCAGATCGCCGGTGAACAGAGTGTCGTATGGCTACACCTTC; CDR3 protein: CASRSPVNRVSYGYTF
J gene: TRBJ1-1; D gene: -; V gene: TRBV6-2/TRBV6-3; clone size: few; CDR3 length: 13; CDR3 DNA: TGTGCCAGCAGTTCCTACAGGGACACTGAAGCTTTCTTT; CDR3 protein: CASSSYRDTEAFF
J gene: TRBJ1-6; D gene: -; V gene: TRBV6-5; clone size: many; CDR3 length: 16; CDR3 DNA: TGTGCCAGCAGTTACATCAGGGAACTATACAATTCACCCCTCCACTTT; CDR3 protein: CASSYIRELYNSPLHF
J gene: TRBJ2-5; D gene: -; V gene: TRBV7-9; clone size: few; CDR3 length: 15; CDR3 DNA: TGTGCCAGCAGCTTGGCTCACAGGCCTCAAGAGACCCAGTACTTC; CDR3 protein: CASSLAHRPQETQYF